These 29 T cell receptor beta chains came from one sample sequenced in a study of neurological immune-mediated disorders. TCRdb redid the calling of the 5' RACE reads with MiXCR, one entry per CDR3 protein. Among 45,000 to 55,000 distinct CDR3 sequences listed, 4.5% to 7% were seen once. Specimen: CD4+ T cells from blood. These receptor sequences come from a woman under 30 with multiple sclerosis.

This clonotype has a count of ten or more. The chain employs TRBV11-2 and TRBJ1-1, with D tentatively TRBD1 (5 bases). Between the trimmed V and J ends, which lost 5 bases and 0 bases, there was a span of 10 bases. This CDR3 has 14 amino acids. Germline CDR1 and CDR2: SGHAT and FQNNGV. The CDR3 sequence: CASSRDSMNTEAFF. The DNA of the CDR3 is TGTGCCAGCAGCCGTGACAGCATGAACACTGAAGCTTTCTTT. Full variable domain (rest looked up from reference TRBV11-2 and TRBJ1-1): EAGVAQSPRYKIIEKRQSVAFWCNPISGHATLYWYQQILGQGPKLLIQFQNNGVVDDSQLPKDRFSAERLKGVDSTLKIQPAKLEDSAVYLCASSRDSMNTEAFFGQGTRLTVV.

This clonotype came up many times. The rearrangement uses TRBV20-1 and TRBJ2-5; a weak D match, TRBD2 (6 bases). This CDR3 is built from 13 residues. V was trimmed by 0 bases and J by 5 bases, leaving 10 bases between them. Germline V gene data show CDR1 as DFQATT and CDR2 as SNEGSKA (reference sequence). The CDR3 DNA sequence: TGCAGTGCTAGAGACGGACTATCTGAGACCCAGTACTTC. It is translated as CSARDGLSETQYF.

This clonotype has at least ten counts. The chain carries TRBV30 and TRBJ1-2, with 11 bases identical to TRBD1. V shed 3 bases and J 7 bases; nucleotides not matched to a gene: 13. Germline V gene lookup returns CDR1 GTSNPN and CDR2 SVGIG (reference sequence). The CDR3 covers 16 residues. For the CDR3, the DNA is TGTGCCTGGAGCGGACAGGGGGCGAAGCAATATGCTGGCTACACCTTC. Encoded protein: CAWSGQGAKQYAGYTF.

This clonotype was seen repeatedly, ten times or more. The genes are TRBV7-9 and TRBJ1-2; TRBD1 is a possible D gene (5 bases). The CDR3 is 15 residues long. Per the germline V gene, CDR1 is SEHNR and CDR2 is FQNEAQ (reference sequence). Trimming pared 4 bases from V and 0 bases from J, leaving 12 bases between. CDR3 coding DNA: TGTGCCAGCAGCTCCCGGGACTTGACTAACTATGGCTACACCTTC. Translating it yields CASSSRDLTNYGYTF.

This clonotype was recorded many times. The chain uses TRBV29-1 and TRBJ1-1, with 7 bases lining up with TRBD1. The V and J ends lost 6 bases and 0 bases, in that order; junction bases with no gene match: 7. Germline CDR1 SQVTM, CDR2 ANQGSEA. The CDR3 sequence is 14 residues long. The CDR3 spells CSVRSRGMNTEAFF. In DNA form, the CDR3 reads TGCAGCGTCCGAAGCAGGGGGATGAACACTGAAGCTTTCTTT. The full variable domain, completed using reference TRBV29-1 and TRBJ1-1, is SAVISQKPSRDICQRGTSLTIQCQVDSQVTMMFWYRQQPGQSLTLIATANQGSEATYESGFVIDKFPISRPNLTFSTLTVSNMSPEDSSIYLCSVRSRGMNTEAFFGQGTRLTVV.

This clonotype was seen many times. The chain carries TRBV20-1 and TRBJ1-1; 7 bases map to TRBD1. The V and J ends lost 3 bases and 1 base, in that order; junction bases with no gene match: 14. This CDR3 spans 17 amino acids. Per germline, CDR1 DFQATT and CDR2 SNEGSKA (reference sequence). CDR3 residues: CSARPWGGTVSNTEAFF. The DNA for the CDR3 is TGCAGTGCTAGGCCCTGGGGGGGGACAGTCTCGAACACTGAAGCTTTCTTT.

This clonotype was detected many times. In nucleotides, the CDR3 is TGCGCCAGCAGCCTCCTCCTTGGAGCGGGGGACAATGAGCAGTTCTTC. It translates to CASSLLLGAGDNEQFF. The chain joins TRBV5-1 to TRBJ2-1; the match to TRBD2 covers 8 bases. The CDR3 covers 16 residues. The V and J ends lost 4 bases and 5 bases, in that order; junction bases with no gene match: 11. Germline V gives CDR1 SGHRS, CDR2 YFSETQ.

Many counts were recorded for this clonotype. This rearrangement joins TRBV6-2 or TRBV6-3 to TRBJ2-2; possibly TRBD2 for D (7 bases). The CDR3 runs 16 residues. V lost 6 bases and J lost 7, with 21 bases in between. Germline lookup yields CDR1 MNHEY and CDR2 SVGEGT. The CDR3 protein is CASSRGALLQVGELFF. The CDR3 nucleotides read TGTGCCAGCAGCCGGGGGGCCCTACTGCAGGTCGGGGAGCTGTTTTTT.

This clonotype appeared many times. The gene calls are TRBV14 and TRBJ2-2; 8 nucleotides agree with TRBD2. CDR3 size: 16 residues. J gave up 5 bases and V 1 base, and 6 bases lay outside the gene matches. CDR1 is SGHDN, CDR2 FVKESK, per germline. The CDR3 sequence: CASSQAQRGRTGELFF. CDR3 DNA sequence: TGTGCCAGCAGCCAAGCCCAGCGGGGGCGGACCGGGGAGCTGTTTTTT.

The table lists this clonotype with many counts. The chain has TRBV6-5 and TRBJ2-3; TRBD2 is a possible D gene (5 bases). The CDR3 has 14 residues. CDR1 and CDR2 (germline): MNHEY, SVGAGI. V was pared by 0 bases and J by 6 bases, with 10 bases between. The CDR3 DNA sequence: TGTGCCAGCAGTTACTCCCTGGAGCGGGATACGCAGTATTTT. This gives the protein CASSYSLERDTQYF.

This clonotype was recorded many times. The rearrangement links TRBV5-1 to TRBJ2-3; 7 nucleotides match TRBD1. The CDR3 covers 15 residues. The V and J ends lost 3 bases and 1 base, in that order; junction bases with no gene match: 5. Germline V gene data show CDR1 as SGHRS and CDR2 as YFSETQ. The CDR3 region has the DNA TGCGCCAGCAGCTGGACAACAGGGGGCACAGATACGCAGTATTTT. Protein sequence: CASSWTTGGTDTQYF.

This clonotype was detected ten times or more. The V gene is TRBV20-1, the J gene TRBJ1-2; no firm D call. V was pared by 5 bases and J by 2 bases, with 6 bases between. The V gene's germline CDR1 is DFQATT and CDR2 SNEGSKA (reference sequence). This CDR3 is 11 amino acids long. CDR3 region: CSAQQNYGYTF. In nucleotides, the CDR3 is TGCAGTGCTCAGCAGAACTATGGCTACACCTTC.

This clonotype showed up just a few times. The V call is TRBV18, the J call TRBJ2-7; 9 positions match TRBD1. Per germline, CDR1 KGHSH and CDR2 LQKENI. Trimming removed 3 bases from V and 3 bases from J; junction bases left unmatched: 15. This CDR3 comprises 18 residues. In nucleotides, the CDR3 is TGTGCCAGCTCACCTTTCCGTTTGGGACAGGGACAAGGCTACGAGCAGTACGTC. This codes for CASSPFRLGQGQGYEQYV.

This clonotype was recorded at least ten times. The chain carries TRBV20-1 and TRBJ2-1, with a tentative D call TRBD1 (6 bases). The germline gives CDR1 DFQATT, CDR2 SNEGSKA (reference sequence). The germline V and J ends were trimmed by 4 bases and 6 bases, with 19 bases remaining between them. CDR3 length equals 15 residues. CDR3 bases: TGCAGTGCTATCCCACAGGGACGGGGAATCAATGAGCAGTTCTTC. Translating it yields CSAIPQGRGINEQFF.

There are many counts of this clonotype. This sequence joins TRBV5-1 and TRBJ2-2; D ambiguous. In germline, CDR1 is SGHRS, CDR2 YFSETQ. Trimming took off 0 bases at V and 5 bases at J, with 8 bases between the two ends. CDR3 size: 14 residues. The CDR3 protein is CASSLASRTGELFF. CDR3 in DNA: TGCGCCAGCAGCTTGGCTAGTAGGACCGGGGAGCTGTTTTTT.

This clonotype was observed many times. This chain uses TRBV7-9 with TRBJ2-6; weak D call: TRBD1 (6 bases). V was cut by 3 bases and J by 0 bases, with 21 bases left in between. This CDR3 is 20 amino acids long. Germline V gene sequence: CDR1 SEHNR, CDR2 FQNEAQ (reference sequence). This CDR3 reads CASSFPRGPTPLSGANVLTF. In DNA, the CDR3 is TGTGCCAGCAGCTTTCCCAGGGGACCCACGCCCCTCTCTGGGGCCAACGTCCTGACTTTC.

This clonotype was picked up many times. The rearrangement joins TRBV3-1 to TRBJ1-4; 8 bases are a match to TRBD1. V lost 0 bases to trimming and J lost 11 bases; unmatched junction nucleotides: 14. The CDR3 is 17 amino acids. CDR1 is LGHDT, CDR2 YNNKEL, per germline (reference sequence). The CDR3: CASSQDPGGQRRYKLFF. As DNA, the CDR3 is TGTGCCAGCAGCCAAGATCCAGGGGGCCAACGACGATACAAACTGTTTTTT.

This clonotype was observed at least ten times. The J gene is TRBJ2-7, the V gene TRBV28, with a tentative D call TRBD1 (6 bases). CDR1 and CDR2 from the germline V gene are MDHEN and SYDVKM. CDR3 length: 14 residues. Trimming shortened V by 6 bases and J by 0 bases, and 12 bases separated the two germline ends. The chain's CDR3 is CASSIKTGSYEQYF. CDR3 coding DNA: TGTGCCAGCAGCATAAAGACAGGCTCCTACGAGCAGTACTTC.

Many counts were recorded for this clonotype. The chain couples TRBV20-1 to TRBJ1-4; weak D call: TRBD1 (6 bases). In germline, CDR1 is DFQATT, CDR2 SNEGSKA (reference sequence). The length of the CDR3 is 15 residues. The V end was cut by 5 bases, the J end by 2 bases, with 15 bases between. CDR3 coding DNA: TGCAGTGCTGGGAAGGGGGGAGTCACTAATGAAAAACTGTTTTTT. It encodes CSAGKGGVTNEKLFF.

This clonotype was seen at least ten times. This chain connects TRBV20-1 to TRBJ2-1; TRBD2 matches at 9 bases. Trimming cost V 5 bases and J 3 bases; bases outside gene matches: 5. The CDR3 is 14 residues long. Germline-derived CDR1 and CDR2 are DFQATT and SNEGSKA (reference sequence). This CDR3 is CSAERLADYNEQFF. The CDR3 coding sequence is TGCAGTGCTGAGCGACTAGCGGACTACAATGAGCAGTTCTTC.

This clonotype was detected ten times or more. The chain couples TRBV2 to TRBJ2-7; either TRBD1 or TRBD2 may fit D (5 bases each). CDR1 SNHLY and CDR2 FYNNEI come from the germline V gene. V was cut by 8 bases and J by 4 bases, with 24 bases left in between. The CDR3 covers 16 residues. This CDR3 reads CASGRRTPNGAYEQYF. CDR3 sequence (DNA): TGTGCCAGCGGCCGCAGGACCCCGAACGGGGCTTACGAGCAGTACTTC. The complete variable domain, with remaining parts taken from reference TRBV2 and TRBJ2-7, reads EPEVTQTPSHQVTQMGQEVILRCVPISNHLYFYWYRQILGQKVEFLVSFYNNEISEKSEIFDDQFSVERPDGSNFTLKIRSTKLEDSAMYFCASGRRTPNGAYEQYFGPGTRLTVT.

This clonotype was seen more than once but under ten times. J is TRBJ1-5 and V is TRBV6-2 or TRBV6-3; D gene ambiguous. V was trimmed by 2 bases and J by 16 bases, leaving 15 bases between them. CDR3 length: 12 residues. Germline-derived CDR1 and CDR2 are MNHEY and SVGEGT. The CDR3 sequence is CASSYGPGTTHF. The CDR3 nucleotides read TGTGCCAGCAGTTACGGGCCAGGTACCACCCATTTT.

This clonotype came up many times. This rearrangement joins TRBV20-1 to TRBJ1-2; TRBD1 agrees at 10 bases. Looked up from germline, CDR1 is DFQATT and CDR2 is SNEGSKA (reference sequence). Trimming cost V 7 bases and J 3 bases; bases outside gene matches: 8. CDR3 length equals 14 residues. The CDR3 sequence is CSGLGQGIDYGYTF. CDR3 coding DNA: TGCAGTGGGTTGGGACAGGGGATCGACTATGGCTACACCTTC.

This clonotype was seen ten or more times. The rearrangement joins TRBV6-6 to TRBJ1-2, with a weak D call TRBD1 (5 bases). V was cut by 9 bases and J by 3 bases, with 20 bases left in between. This CDR3 region has 15 residues. Germline CDR1 is MNHNY and CDR2 is SVGAGI (reference sequence). CDR3 amino acids: CASRGPSRPHYGYTF. The CDR3 coding sequence is TGTGCCAGTAGGGGCCCTTCCCGGCCGCACTATGGCTACACCTTC.

This clonotype was seen ten or more times. The rearrangement joins TRBV5-1 to TRBJ1-1; D is perhaps TRBD1 (5 bases). The CDR3 sequence is 14 residues long. Trimming shortened V by 5 bases and J by 1 base, and 12 bases separated the two germline ends. The germline gives CDR1 SGHRS, CDR2 YFSETQ. This CDR3 reads CASRRGTENTEAFF. DNA of the CDR3: TGCGCCAGCAGGCGTGGGACGGAGAACACTGAAGCTTTCTTT.

This clonotype appeared many times. The chain employs TRBV7-2 and TRBJ1-4; D is unclear. The CDR3 is 15 amino acids. Trimming cost V 8 bases and J 1 base, with 14 bases left between them. The V gene's germline CDR1 is SGHTA and CDR2 FQGNSA. CDR3 sequence: CASAFNRITNEKLFF. The CDR3 DNA follows: TGTGCCAGCGCGTTCAACCGGATAACTAATGAAAAACTGTTTTTT.

This clonotype has ten or more counts. V and J are TRBV7-8 and TRBJ1-1, with 8 bases aligning to TRBD1. With 5 bases clipped from V and 1 base from J, the junction kept 6 bases outside the gene matches. The CDR3 loop spans 15 amino acids. Germline loops: CDR1 SGHVS, CDR2 FQNEAQ. The CDR3 DNA is TGTGCCAGCAGCATCGGCAGGGGGCGGAACACTGAAGCTTTCTTT. Its translation is CASSIGRGRNTEAFF.

By its share, this clonotype is medium-sized. The V call is TRBV28, the J call TRBJ2-6; possible D gene TRBD1, 6 bases. The CDR3 consists of 18 residues. Germline CDR1 reads MDHEN; CDR2 reads SYDVKM. The germline V and J ends were trimmed by 6 bases and 0 bases, with 18 bases remaining between them. The CDR3 is CASRQTGIQHSGANVLTF. The CDR3 bases are TGTGCCAGCAGACAAACAGGGATCCAACACTCTGGGGCCAACGTCCTGACTTTC.

This clonotype was recorded at least ten times. The chain couples TRBV24-1 to TRBJ2-2; D gene ambiguous. V was shortened by 5 bases and J by 4 bases, with 13 bases between the two germline ends. CDR1 and CDR2 (germline): KGHDR, SFDVKD. This CDR3 is built from 15 residues. Here the CDR3 DNA reads TGTGCCACCAGTGCGGGTAGACACGGCACCGGGGAGCTGTTTTTT. Its protein product is CATSAGRHGTGELFF.